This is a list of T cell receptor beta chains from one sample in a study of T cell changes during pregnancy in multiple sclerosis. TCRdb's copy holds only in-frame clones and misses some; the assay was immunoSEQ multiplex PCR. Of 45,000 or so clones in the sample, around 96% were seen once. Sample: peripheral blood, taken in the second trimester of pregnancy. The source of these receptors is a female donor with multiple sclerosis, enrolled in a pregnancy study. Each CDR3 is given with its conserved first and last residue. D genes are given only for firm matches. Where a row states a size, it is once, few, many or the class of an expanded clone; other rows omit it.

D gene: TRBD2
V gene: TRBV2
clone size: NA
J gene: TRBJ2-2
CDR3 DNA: TGTGCCAGCAGTGAAGGAAACGAGCGGGGGGGCCGTACCACCGGGGAGCTGTTTTTT
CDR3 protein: CASSEGNERGGRTTGELFF

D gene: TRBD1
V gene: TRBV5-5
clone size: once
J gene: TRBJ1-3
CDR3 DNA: TGTGCCAGCAGCTGGGGGGACAGGGCTGCTGGAAACACCATATATTTT
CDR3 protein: CASSWGDRAAGNTIYF

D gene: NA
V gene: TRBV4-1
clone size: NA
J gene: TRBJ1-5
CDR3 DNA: TGCGCCAGCAGCCAGACCCCGAGGGGGGGGAATCAGCCCCAGCATTTT
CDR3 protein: CASSQTPRGGNQPQHF

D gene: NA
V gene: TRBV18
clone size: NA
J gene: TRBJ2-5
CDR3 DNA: TGTGCCAGCTCACCACCGGAAGGCAGGGAGACCCAGTACTTC
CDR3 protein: CASSPPEGRETQYF

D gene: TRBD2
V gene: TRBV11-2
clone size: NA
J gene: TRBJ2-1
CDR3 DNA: TGTGCCAGCAGCCCTAGGCCCGGACTAGCTGTGGCCAATGAGCAGTTCTTC
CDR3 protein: CASSPRPGLAVANEQFF

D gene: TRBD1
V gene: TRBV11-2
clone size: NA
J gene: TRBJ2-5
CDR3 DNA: TGTGCCAGCAGTTACGGACAGGGGCTCGGGGAGACCCAGTACTTC
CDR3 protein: CASSYGQGLGETQYF

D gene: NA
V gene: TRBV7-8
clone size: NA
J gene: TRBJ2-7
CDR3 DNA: TGTGCCAGCAGCTATCAGACAGGAAGCGAGCAGTACTTC
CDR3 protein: CASSYQTGSEQYF

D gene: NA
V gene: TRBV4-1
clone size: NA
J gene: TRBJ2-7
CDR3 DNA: TGCGCCAGCAGCCAAGCTCAACAGACCTACTACGAGCAGTACTTC
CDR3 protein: CASSQAQQTYYEQYF

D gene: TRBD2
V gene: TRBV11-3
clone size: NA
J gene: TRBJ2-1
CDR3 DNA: TGTGCCAGCAGCTTAGAATCGACTAGCAAGAGCGAGCAGTTCTTC
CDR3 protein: CASSLESTSKSEQFF

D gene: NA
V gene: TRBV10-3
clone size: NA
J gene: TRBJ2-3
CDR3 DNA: TGTGCCTCCACGGAGGGCCGAGGGGCCACAGATACGCAGTATTTT
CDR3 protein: CASTEGRGATDTQYF

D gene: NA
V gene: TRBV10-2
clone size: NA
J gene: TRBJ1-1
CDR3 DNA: TGCGCCGGGAGGACCCTCCCGAACACTGAAGCTTTCTTT
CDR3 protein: CAGRTLPNTEAFF

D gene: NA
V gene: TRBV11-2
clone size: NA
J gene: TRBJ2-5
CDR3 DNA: TGTGCCAGCAGCTCGGACAGAGAGACCCAGTACTTC
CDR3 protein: CASSSDRETQYF

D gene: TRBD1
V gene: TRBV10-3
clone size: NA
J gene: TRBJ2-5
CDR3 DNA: TGTGCCTCCTCGATACAGGGGCTTGACCAAGAGACCCAGTACTTC
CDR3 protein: CASSIQGLDQETQYF

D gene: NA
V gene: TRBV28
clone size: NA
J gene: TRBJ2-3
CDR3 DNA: TGTGCCAGCAGGGGGCTCCGCGGAGGGGGCACAGATACGCAGTATTTT
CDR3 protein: CASRGLRGGGTDTQYF

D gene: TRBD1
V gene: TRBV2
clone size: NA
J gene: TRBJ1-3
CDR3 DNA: TGTGCCAGCAGTGAAATTGGACAGGGCCTGGGAAACACCATATATTTT
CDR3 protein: CASSEIGQGLGNTIYF

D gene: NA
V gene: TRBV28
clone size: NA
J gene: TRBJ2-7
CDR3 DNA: TGTGCCAGCGGGACTTCCTACGAGCAGTACTTC
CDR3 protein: CASGTSYEQYF

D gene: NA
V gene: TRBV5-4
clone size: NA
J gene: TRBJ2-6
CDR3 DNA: TGTGCCAGCAGCTTGGGAAAAGGGGCCGGGGCCAACGTCCTGACTTTC
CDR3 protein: CASSLGKGAGANVLTF

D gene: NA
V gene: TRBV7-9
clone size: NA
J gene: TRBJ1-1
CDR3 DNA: TGTGCCAGCAGGTTAGGGGAGGGAGGTGAAGCTTTCTTT
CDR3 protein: CASRLGEGGEAFF

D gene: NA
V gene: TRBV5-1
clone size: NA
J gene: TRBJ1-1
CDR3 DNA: TGCGCCAGCAGGGGGGGGCAGGTTGAAGCTTTCTTT
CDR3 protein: CASRGGQVEAFF

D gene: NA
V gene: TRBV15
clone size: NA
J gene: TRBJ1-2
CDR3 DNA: TGTGCCACCAGCAGGGAGGACTATGGCTACACCTTC
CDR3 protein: CATSREDYGYTF

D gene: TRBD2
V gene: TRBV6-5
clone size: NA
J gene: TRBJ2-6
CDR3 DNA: TGTGCCAGCTGGACTAGCGGGAGTGGGGCCAACGTCCTGACTTTC
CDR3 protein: CASWTSGSGANVLTF

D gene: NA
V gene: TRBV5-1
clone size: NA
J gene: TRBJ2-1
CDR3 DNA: TGCGCCAGCAGCTTACAGGGAAGTGGTGGACATGAGCAGTTCTTC
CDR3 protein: CASSLQGSGGHEQFF

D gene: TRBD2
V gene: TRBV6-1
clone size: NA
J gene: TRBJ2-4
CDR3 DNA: TGTGCCAGCAGTGAGGGGTCTAGCGGGGCGAAAAACATTCAGTACTTC
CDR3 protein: CASSEGSSGAKNIQYF

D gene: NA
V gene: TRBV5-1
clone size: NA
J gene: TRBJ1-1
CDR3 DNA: TGCGCCAGCAGCTTGACGGTGAACACTGAAGCTTTCTTT
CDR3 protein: CASSLTVNTEAFF

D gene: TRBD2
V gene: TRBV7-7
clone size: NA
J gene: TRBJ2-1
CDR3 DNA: TGTGCCAGCAGGACTAGCGACCGACTAAGCTCCTACAATGAGCAGTTCTTC
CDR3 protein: CASRTSDRLSSYNEQFF

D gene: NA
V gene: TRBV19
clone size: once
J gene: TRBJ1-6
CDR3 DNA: TGTGCCAGTAGTCAGGTCGGGGTTTCACCCCTCCACTTT
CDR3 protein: CASSQVGVSPLHF

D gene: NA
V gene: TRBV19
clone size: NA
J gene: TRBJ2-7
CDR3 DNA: TGTGCCAGTAGTCGGGCCGGGAAAAACTACGAGCAGTACTTC
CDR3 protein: CASSRAGKNYEQYF

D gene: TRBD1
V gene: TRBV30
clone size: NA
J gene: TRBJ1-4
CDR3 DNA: TGTGCCTGGAGTGTTTGGAGGGGGCCTTACGAAAAACTGTTTTTT
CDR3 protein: CAWSVWRGPYEKLFF

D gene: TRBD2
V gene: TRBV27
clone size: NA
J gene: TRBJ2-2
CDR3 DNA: TGTGCCAGCAGACTAGCGGGAGTGGGCACCGGGGAGCTGTTTTTT
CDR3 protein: CASRLAGVGTGELFF

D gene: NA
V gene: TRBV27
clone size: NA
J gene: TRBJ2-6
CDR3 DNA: TGTGCCAGCAGTTTCGACGGGAGCTCTGGGGCCAACGTCCTGACTTTC
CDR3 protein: CASSFDGSSGANVLTF

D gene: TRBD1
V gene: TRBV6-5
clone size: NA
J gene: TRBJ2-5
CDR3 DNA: TGTGCCAGCAGTTCCGGGACAGGGAGAAGTTGGCAGTACTTC
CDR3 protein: CASSSGTGRSWQYF

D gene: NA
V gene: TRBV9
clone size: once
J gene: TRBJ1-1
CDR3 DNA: TGTGCCAGCAGCGAGTCAGGTGGCGCCGGCACTGAAGCTTTCTTT
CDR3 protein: CASSESGGAGTEAFF

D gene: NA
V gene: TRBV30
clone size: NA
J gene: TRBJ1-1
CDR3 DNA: TGTGCCTGGAGTGTAGGGGTAGGGGCTCAAAGGGTGGACACTGAAGCTTTCTTT
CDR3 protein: CAWSVGVGAQRVDTEAFF

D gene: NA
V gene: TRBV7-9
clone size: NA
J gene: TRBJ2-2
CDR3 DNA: TGTGCCAGCAGCTTGACAAGTTGGAGACAGGCGAACACCGGGGAGCTGTTTTTT
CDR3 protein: CASSLTSWRQANTGELFF

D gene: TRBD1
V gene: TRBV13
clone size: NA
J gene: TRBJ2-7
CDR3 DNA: TGTGCCAGCAGCTTTAGAATGGACAGGGGTTACGAGCAGTACTTC
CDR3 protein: CASSFRMDRGYEQYF

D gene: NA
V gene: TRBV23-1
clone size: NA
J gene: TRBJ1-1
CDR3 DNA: TGCGCCAGCAGTCAATCCGGGGACTACTGTAGGAACACTGAAGCTTTCTTT
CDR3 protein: CASSQSGDYCRNTEAFF

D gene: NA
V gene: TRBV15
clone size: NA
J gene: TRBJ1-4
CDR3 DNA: TGTGCCACCAGCGAGTTGATAACCTCGGTTGAAAAACTGTTTTTT
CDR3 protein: CATSELITSVEKLFF

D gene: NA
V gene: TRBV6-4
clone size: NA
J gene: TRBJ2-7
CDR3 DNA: TGTGCCAGCAGTCCAACAGGTGCTAACGAGCAGTACTTC
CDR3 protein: CASSPTGANEQYF

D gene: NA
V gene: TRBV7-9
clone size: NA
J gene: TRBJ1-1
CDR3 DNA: TGTGCCAGCAGCTTCAGGGCAGCCACTGAAGCTTTCTTT
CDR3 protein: CASSFRAATEAFF

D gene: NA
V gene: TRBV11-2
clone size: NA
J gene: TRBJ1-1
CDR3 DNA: TGTGCCAGCAGCTTAATCCGCGCAGCTAGGGGGAACCTTTCGGCCGGTGCTTTCTTT
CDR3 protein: CASSLIRAARGNLSAGAFF

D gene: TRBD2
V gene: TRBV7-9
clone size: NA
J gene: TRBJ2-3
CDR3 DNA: TGTGCCAGCAGCTTACGGGGGGCAGATACGCAGTATTTT
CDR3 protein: CASSLRGADTQYF

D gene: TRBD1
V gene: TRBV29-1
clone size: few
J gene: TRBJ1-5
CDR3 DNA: TGCAGCGTCCAAACAGGGGGGAATCAGCCCCAGCATTTT
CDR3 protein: CSVQTGGNQPQHF

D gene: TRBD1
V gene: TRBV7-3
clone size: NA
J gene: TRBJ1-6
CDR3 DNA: TGTGCCAGCAGCCCTTTAATCATCGGGACAGGGATATCCCGCAAAACACCCCTCCACTTT
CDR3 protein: CASSPLIIGTGISRKTPLHF

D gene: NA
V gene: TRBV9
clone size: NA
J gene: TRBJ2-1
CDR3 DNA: TGTGCCAGCAGCGTAGCTTCGACTAGTCTCGGCAATGAGCAGTTCTTC
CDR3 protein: CASSVASTSLGNEQFF

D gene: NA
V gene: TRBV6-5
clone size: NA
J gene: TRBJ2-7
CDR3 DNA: TGTGCCAGCAGTCCTTTTGCCGGGGAGGTCTACGAGCAGTACTTC
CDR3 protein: CASSPFAGEVYEQYF

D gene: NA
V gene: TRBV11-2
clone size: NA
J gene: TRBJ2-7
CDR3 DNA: TGTGCCAGCAGCTTAAGTCAGGCCTACGAGCAGTACTTC
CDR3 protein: CASSLSQAYEQYF

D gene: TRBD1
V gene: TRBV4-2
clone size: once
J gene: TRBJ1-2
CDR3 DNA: TGTGCCAGCAGCCAACCCCCAGGGACAGACACTGGCTACACCTTC
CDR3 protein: CASSQPPGTDTGYTF

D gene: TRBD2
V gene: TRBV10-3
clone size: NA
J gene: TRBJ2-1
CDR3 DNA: TGTGCCATCAGTGAGCCGAGCGGGAGCTACAATGAGCAGTTCTTC
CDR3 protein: CAISEPSGSYNEQFF

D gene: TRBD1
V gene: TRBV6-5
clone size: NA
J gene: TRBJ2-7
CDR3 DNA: TGTGCCAGCAGCCACACAACAGGGGACCCTTACGAGCAGTACTTC
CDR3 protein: CASSHTTGDPYEQYF

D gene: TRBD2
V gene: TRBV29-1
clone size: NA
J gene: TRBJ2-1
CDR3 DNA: TGCAGCGTAAGCGGGAGAGTGAGTTATGAGCAGTTCTTC
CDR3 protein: CSVSGRVSYEQFF

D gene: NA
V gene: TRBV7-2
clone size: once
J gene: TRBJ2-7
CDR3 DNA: TGTGCCAGCAGCCCGTTTAGATCGTCCTACGAGCAGTACTTC
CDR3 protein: CASSPFRSSYEQYF

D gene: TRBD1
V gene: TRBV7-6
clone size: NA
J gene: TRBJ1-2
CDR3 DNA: TGTGCCAGCAGTTTAGGGGGACAGGGTTTTGGCTACACCTTC
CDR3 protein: CASSLGGQGFGYTF

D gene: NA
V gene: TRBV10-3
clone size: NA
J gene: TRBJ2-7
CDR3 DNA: TGTGCCATCAAGGGGGAAGGGTTGGGCGAGCAGTACTTC
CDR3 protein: CAIKGEGLGEQYF

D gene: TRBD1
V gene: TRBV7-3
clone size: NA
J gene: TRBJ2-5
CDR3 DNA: TGTGCCAGCAGCTTAACAGGGACAGGGAAACAAGAGACCCAGTACTTC
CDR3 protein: CASSLTGTGKQETQYF